Below, 28 T cell receptor beta chains from the same sample are listed, as sequenced in a study of spatial heterogeneity in lung cancer. The time point was: sample taken at primary tumor resection. No cells were sorted before sequencing. The whole RNA sequenced was extracted from tumor, nontumor lung or frozen PBMC. A single record per CDR3 protein comes from TCRdb applying MiXCR to the 5' RACE reads. Found here are 48,000 or so distinct CDR3 sequences, roughly 5% of them singletons; the top ten hold 11%. The starting material was PBMCs, obtained at surgery. These receptors were collected from a male donor with early-stage non-small cell lung cancer.

The sample holds a few counts of this clonotype. The CDR3 DNA reads as TGTGCCAGCAGCTTACGGGGCAGCGGGGAAGATACGCAGTATTTT. Translation: CASSLRGSGEDTQYF. The gene calls are TRBV7-9 and TRBJ2-3; 7 bases match TRBD2. V was clipped by 2 bases and J by 5 bases; unmatched bases: 7. This CDR3 spans 15 amino acids. Germline V gene lookup returns CDR1 SEHNR and CDR2 FQNEAQ (reference sequence).

This clonotype has a count of ten or more. The chain is built from TRBV19 and TRBJ2-3; 9 bases are shared with TRBD2. The CDR3 sequence is 16 residues long. With 2 bases clipped from V and 1 base from J, the junction kept 4 bases outside the gene matches. CDR1 is LNHDA and CDR2 is SQIVND in the germline V gene (reference sequence). CDR3 coding DNA: TGTGCCAGTAGTATAAGTCTAGCGGGACGCACAGATACGCAGTATTTT. The encoded protein is CASSISLAGRTDTQYF.

This clonotype was seen a few times. The chain carries TRBV6-1 and TRBJ1-1; weak D call: TRBD1 (5 bases). CDR3 length equals 15 residues. V was cut by 6 bases and J by 3 bases, with 17 bases left in between. Germline CDR1 and CDR2: MNHNS and SASEGT. In DNA form, the CDR3 reads TGTGCCAGCAGGCTGTGGGGGGGGTCCGACACTGAAGCTTTCTTT. This encodes CASRLWGGSDTEAFF.

This clonotype was recorded at least ten times. The V and J genes are TRBV2 and TRBJ2-1; 9 bases are a match to TRBD2. V was clipped by 7 bases and J by 4 bases; unmatched bases: 5. The CDR3 consists of 14 residues. In germline, CDR1 is SNHLY, CDR2 FYNNEI. The CDR3 DNA reads as TGTGCCAGCACCCTAGCGGGACGGTACAATGAGCAGTTCTTC. Its translation is CASTLAGRYNEQFF.

This clonotype was seen a few times. The chain carries TRBV29-1 and TRBJ2-1, with 12 nucleotides matching TRBD2. Losses at the gene ends were 3 bases for V and 2 bases for J; bases not matched to a gene: 11. Germline V gene lookup returns CDR1 SQVTM and CDR2 ANQGSEA. This CDR3 region has 18 residues. DNA for the CDR3: TGCAGCGTTGAGGGGCTAGCGGGAGGGATCACCCCCTACAATGAGCAGTTCTTC. This translates into CSVEGLAGGITPYNEQFF.

Regarding this clonotype: This could be a read error, since a much larger clone is one nucleotide away. This CDR3 fails to terminate in the conserved phenylalanine or tryptophan, so it likely reflects a read error. The chain combines TRBV20-1 with TRBJ2-1; 8 bases map to TRBD2. Trimming at V came to 0 bases and at J to 7 bases, leaving 11 bases not matched to a gene. The germline CDR1 and CDR2 sequences are DFQATT and SNEGSKA (reference sequence). The CDR3 contains 16 residues. The CDR3 region is CSARDPTSGLRNEQFL. The CDR3, as DNA: TGCAGTGCTAGAGACCCCACTAGCGGCCTAAGAAATGAGCAGTTCCTC.

This clonotype was observed many times. The CDR3 loop reads CSARIADTQYF. The CDR3 DNA is TGCAGTGCTAGAATCGCAGATACGCAGTATTTT. The chain couples TRBV20-1 to TRBJ2-3; D remains unclear. The CDR3 loop spans 11 amino acids. V lost 2 bases, J lost 4 bases, and 4 bases lay in between. Germline values: CDR1 DFQATT, CDR2 SNEGSKA (reference sequence).

There are many counts of this clonotype. V gene TRBV6-2 or TRBV6-3 combines with J gene TRBJ2-1, with D possibly being TRBD2 (5 bases). The CDR3 consists of 14 residues. The germline V gene encodes CDR1 MNHEY and CDR2 SVGEGT. Trimming took off 2 bases at V and 0 bases at J, with 5 bases between the two ends. The CDR3 DNA sequence: TGTGCCAGCAGTTACGGGAGCTCCTACAATGAGCAGTTCTTC. Translated: CASSYGSSYNEQFF.

Many counts were recorded for this clonotype. The gene calls are TRBV20-1 and TRBJ2-3, with 7 bases lining up with TRBD1. The junction had 10 bases not matched to a gene; V was cut back by 5 bases and J by 2 bases. CDR1 DFQATT and CDR2 SNEGSKA come from the germline V gene (reference sequence). There are 15 residues in the CDR3. CDR3 amino acids: CSAQRTGQPTDTQYF. The CDR3 DNA is TGCAGTGCTCAAAGGACAGGTCAACCCACAGATACGCAGTATTTT.

This clonotype has ten or more counts. This chain uses TRBV20-1 with TRBJ2-2; a possible D gene is TRBD2 (6 bases). CDR3 length: 15 residues. Germline CDR1 and CDR2: DFQATT and SNEGSKA (reference sequence). V lost 3 bases and J lost 2, with 13 bases in between. The CDR3 sequence: CSASRARGNTGELFF. The CDR3 DNA follows: TGCAGTGCTAGTCGCGCGCGGGGCAACACCGGGGAGCTGTTTTTT.

This clonotype was detected many times. This chain connects TRBV6-2 or TRBV6-3 to TRBJ2-4, with 8 positions matching TRBD1. This CDR3 contains 14 residues. Germline values: CDR1 MNHEY, CDR2 SVGEGT. Trimming cost V 6 bases and J 7 bases; bases outside gene matches: 8. The CDR3 loop is CASSRTGLGNIQYF. The CDR3 DNA reads TGTGCCAGCAGCAGGACAGGGTTGGGGAACATTCAGTACTTC.

This clonotype was picked up many times. The chain links TRBV29-1 to TRBJ2-2; D perhaps matches TRBD2 (5 bases). V was clipped by 3 bases and J by 1 base, with 12 bases between them. CDR3 length: 15 residues. CDR1 SQVTM and CDR2 ANQGSEA come from the germline V gene. CDR3 residues: CSVERTEGNTGELFF. CDR3 coding DNA: TGCAGCGTTGAGAGGACTGAGGGGAACACCGGGGAGCTGTTTTTT.

This clonotype was seen a few times. CDR3 in amino acids: CSASTQGASDTQYF. The CDR3 region has the DNA TGCAGTGCTAGTACTCAGGGGGCTTCAGATACGCAGTATTTT. The chain recombines TRBV20-1 with TRBJ2-3, with 8 positions matching TRBD1. Germline V gene data show CDR1 as DFQATT and CDR2 as SNEGSKA (reference sequence). V shed 3 bases and J 4 bases; nucleotides not matched to a gene: 6. The CDR3 covers 14 residues.

This clonotype occurred many times. V is TRBV5-1 and J is TRBJ1-1; possibly TRBD1 for D (5 bases). V gave up 2 bases and J gave up 4 bases, with 18 bases separating them. This CDR3 has 16 amino acids. Germline lookup yields CDR1 SGHRS and CDR2 YFSETQ. CDR3 protein: CASSFRSDAGRTEAFF. The DNA for the CDR3 is TGCGCCAGCAGCTTTAGGTCGGACGCAGGGCGCACTGAAGCTTTCTTT.

This clonotype was seen many times. The chain is built from TRBV28 and TRBJ2-5; no clear D. V lost 3 bases and J lost 5, with 19 bases in between. Germline CDR1 is MDHEN and CDR2 is SYDVKM. The CDR3 sequence is 16 residues long. The CDR3 loop reads CASSFVLAGARETQYF. The CDR3 DNA reads TGTGCCAGCAGTTTCGTCTTGGCCGGAGCTCGGGAGACCCAGTACTTC.

This clonotype was seen repeatedly, ten times or more. The gene calls are TRBV20-1 and TRBJ2-1, with a weak D call TRBD2 (6 bases). Trimming took 6 bases from V and 0 from J, leaving 15 bases between them. The CDR3 is 15 amino acids. Germline V CDR1 and CDR2: DFQATT, SNEGSKA (reference sequence). Written as DNA, the CDR3 is TGCAGTGCCCCGGACTATCTTGACTCCTACAATGAGCAGTTCTTC. Its translation: CSAPDYLDSYNEQFF.

This clonotype was observed many times. The chain is built from TRBV20-1 and TRBJ2-5; D possibly corresponds to TRBD2 (7 bases). Germline V lookup: CDR1 DFQATT, CDR2 SNEGSKA (reference sequence). The CDR3 is made up of 13 amino acids. The V gene lost 8 bases and the J gene lost 5 bases, with 18 bases spanning the gap. The CDR3 bases are TGCAGTCCCACGTTTCCGGGGGGCGAGACCCAGTACTTC. Protein product: CSPTFPGGETQYF.

This clonotype was observed at least ten times. The gene calls are TRBV5-1 and TRBJ1-6, with D unresolved. The CDR3 spans 14 residues. V was clipped by 0 bases and J by 10 bases, with 11 bases between them. Looked up from germline, CDR1 is SGHRS and CDR2 is YFSETQ. The CDR3 sequence: CASSLDGEQSPLHF. CDR3 nucleotide sequence: TGCGCCAGCAGCTTGGACGGAGAGCAATCACCCCTCCACTTT.

In this sample, this clonotype turned up many times. The chain employs TRBV7-8 and TRBJ2-2, with 7 bases matching TRBD2. Germline CDR1 reads SGHVS; CDR2 reads FQNEAQ. With V trimmed by 2 bases and J by 7 bases, 4 bases remained unmatched. The CDR3 is made up of 14 amino acids. The DNA of the CDR3 is TGTGCCAGCAGCTTATCAGCGGGAAACGGGGAGCTGTTTTTT. It codes for CASSLSAGNGELFF.

J is TRBJ1-1 and V is TRBV20-1; no reliable D call. In germline, CDR1 is DFQATT, CDR2 SNEGSKA (reference sequence). The CDR3 runs to 11 residues. Between the trimmed V and J ends, which lost 6 bases and 1 base, there was a span of 6 bases. The CDR3 region is CSAWKNTEAFF. The CDR3 DNA follows: TGCAGTGCGTGGAAGAACACTGAAGCTTTCTTT.

Many counts were recorded for this clonotype. CDR3 sequence reads: CASSPALTTRYQETQYF. CDR3 coding DNA: TGTGCCAGCAGTCCGGCTCTCACTACTAGGTACCAAGAGACCCAGTACTTC. This rearrangement joins TRBV28 to TRBJ2-5; D is possibly TRBD2 (5 bases). The CDR3 loop spans 17 amino acids. Between the trimmed V and J ends, which lost 5 bases and 0 bases, there was a span of 19 bases. Germline loops: CDR1 MDHEN, CDR2 SYDVKM.

This clonotype was seen many times. The chain recombines TRBV20-1 with TRBJ2-1, with 7 bases aligning to TRBD1. With V trimmed by 6 bases and J by 4 bases, 18 bases remained unmatched. CDR3 length: 17 residues. The germline gives CDR1 DFQATT, CDR2 SNEGSKA (reference sequence). CDR3: CSATVAQGTVIYNEQFF. CDR3 DNA: TGCAGTGCAACGGTAGCACAAGGGACAGTTATTTACAATGAGCAGTTCTTC.

In this sample, this clonotype turned up many times. The chain links TRBV2 to TRBJ1-2; D remains ambiguous. This CDR3 contains 14 residues. Germline CDR1 is SNHLY and CDR2 is FYNNEI. V was cut by 2 bases and J by 7 bases, with 14 bases left in between. CDR3 protein: CASSERALDPGYTF. CDR3 coding DNA: TGTGCCAGCAGTGAACGAGCTTTGGACCCTGGCTACACCTTC.

This clonotype was seen many times. The V and J genes are TRBV7-2 and TRBJ2-2; 7 nucleotides agree with TRBD2. Trimming took 4 bases from V and 5 from J; bases not matched to a gene: 4. Germline assignment: CDR1 SGHTA and CDR2 FQGNSA. The CDR3 runs to 14 residues. The DNA of the CDR3 is TGTGCCAGCAGCTCGAGGCGGGGGACCGGGGAGCTGTTTTTT. This codes for CASSSRRGTGELFF.

This clonotype appeared many times. This chain uses TRBV12-3 or TRBV12-4 with TRBJ2-2; a possible D gene is TRBD1 (6 bases). The CDR3 spans 14 residues. Between the trimmed V and J ends, which lost 3 bases and 6 bases, there was a span of 11 bases. CDR3 sequence: CASSFGTGPGELFF. CDR3 coding DNA: TGTGCCAGCAGTTTCGGCACAGGGCCCGGGGAGCTGTTTTTT.

This clonotype was seen ten or more times. The chain couples TRBV11-2 to TRBJ2-5, with D uncertain. This CDR3 region has 15 residues. V was cut by 5 bases and J by 4 bases, with 17 bases left in between. Germline V lookup: CDR1 SGHAT, CDR2 FQNNGV. The CDR3 sequence: CASSPEDGTSETQYF. CDR3 nucleotide sequence: TGTGCCAGCAGCCCAGAGGACGGCACGTCAGAGACCCAGTACTTC.

This clonotype was observed many times. The chain has TRBV20-1 and TRBJ1-2, with D unclear. The CDR3 sequence is 13 residues long. Germline CDR1 is DFQATT and CDR2 is SNEGSKA (reference sequence). Trimming stripped 6 bases from V and 2 bases from J, with 13 bases between. This CDR3 is CSASPAVNYGYTF. The CDR3 bases are TGCAGTGCCAGCCCGGCAGTGAACTATGGCTACACCTTC.

In its sample, this clonotype was seen many times. This chain links TRBV10-3 with TRBJ1-5; D gene uncertain. The germline V and J ends were trimmed by 2 bases and 1 base, with 12 bases remaining between them. The germline gives CDR1 ENHRY, CDR2 SYGVKD. The CDR3 length is 16 residues. As DNA, the CDR3 is TGTGCCATCAGTGAGCAGACCATGGACAGCAATCAGCCCCAGCATTTT. Translating gives CAISEQTMDSNQPQHF.